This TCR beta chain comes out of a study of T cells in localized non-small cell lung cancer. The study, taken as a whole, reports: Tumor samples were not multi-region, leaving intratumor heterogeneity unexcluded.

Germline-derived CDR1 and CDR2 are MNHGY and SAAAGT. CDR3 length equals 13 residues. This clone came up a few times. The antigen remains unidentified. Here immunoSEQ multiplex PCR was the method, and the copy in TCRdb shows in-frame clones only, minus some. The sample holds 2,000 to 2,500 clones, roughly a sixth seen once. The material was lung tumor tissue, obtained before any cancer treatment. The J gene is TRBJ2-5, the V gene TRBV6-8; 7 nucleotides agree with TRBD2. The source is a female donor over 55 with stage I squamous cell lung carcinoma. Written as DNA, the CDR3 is TGTGCTGTCTTCGCGGGAGATGGAGAGACCCAGTACTTC. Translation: CAVFAGDGETQYF.